These T cell receptor beta chains were read from a single sample in a study of brain T cells in children with intractable seizures. The method was immunoSEQ multiplex PCR; TCRdb's version includes in-frame clones alone and lacks a portion of them. Found here are approximately 330,000 clones, nearly 95% of them singletons; the top ten hold 4.5% to 7%. This sample comprised peripheral blood, obtained 5 to 6 months after surgery. All receptors come from a boy younger than two with tuberous sclerosis and intractable seizures. The CDR3 runs from the conserved cysteine through the conserved F or W. D genes are given only for firm matches. The listing skips clone size in some rows; elsewhere it reads once, few, many or a size class.

TRBD1	TRBV6-2/TRBV6-3	NA	TRBJ1-4	17	CASSPTQGQGGDEKLFF	TGTGCCAGCAGCCCTACCCAGGGACAGGGTGGGGATGAAAAACTGTTTTTT
TRBD2	TRBV9	NA	TRBJ2-1	18	CASSSGTSGMVWGNEQFF	TGTGCCAGCAGCTCCGGGACTAGCGGGATGGTTTGGGGAAATGAGCAGTTCTTC
NA	TRBV9	NA	TRBJ1-3	17	CASSVAVGGASGNTIYF	TGTGCCAGCAGCGTAGCGGTCGGTGGGGCCTCTGGAAACACCATATATTTT
TRBD1	TRBV19	NA	TRBJ1-2	15	CASSREQGAGYGYTF	TGTGCCAGTAGTAGGGAACAGGGGGCCGGCTATGGCTACACCTTC
TRBD1	TRBV19	NA	TRBJ1-1	13	CASQGVSSLQAFF	TGTGCTTCACAGGGGGTCAGCTCACTGCAAGCTTTCTTT
NA	TRBV19	NA	TRBJ2-3	13	CASSIPRPDTQYF	TGTGCCAGTAGTATTCCCCGACCAGATACGCAGTATTTT
TRBD1	TRBV9	NA	TRBJ2-5	15	CASSATTGARETQYF	TGTGCCAGCAGCGCAACCACAGGGGCTCGGGAGACCCAGTACTTC
TRBD2	TRBV7-2	NA	TRBJ2-5	16	CASSLGLAGIGKTQYF	TGTGCCAGCAGCTTAGGACTAGCGGGGATCGGAAAGACCCAGTACTTC
NA	TRBV7-6	NA	TRBJ2-5	11	CASSPGETQYF	TGTGCCAGCAGCCCCGGAGAGACCCAGTACTTC
TRBD2	TRBV7-2	NA	TRBJ2-3	15	CASSPSGGATDTQYF	TGTGCCAGCAGCCCTAGCGGGGGGGCTACAGATACGCAGTATTTT
TRBD1	TRBV5-1	NA	TRBJ2-7	13	CASSRTQGYEQYF	TGCGCCAGCAGCCGTACACAGGGGTACGAGCAGTACTTC
NA	TRBV11-2	NA	TRBJ1-2	13	CASSLGPSYGYTF	TGTGCCAGCAGCTTAGGGCCCTCTTATGGCTACACCTTC
NA	TRBV15	NA	TRBJ2-2	15	CATSRDGSYTGELFF	TGTGCCACCAGCAGAGATGGTAGTTACACCGGGGAGCTGTTTTTT
NA	TRBV5-6	NA	TRBJ1-1	17	CASSYSRDTERNTEAFF	TGTGCCAGCAGCTATTCTCGGGACACTGAAAGGAACACTGAAGCTTTCTTT
TRBD2	TRBV4-2	NA	TRBJ2-7	16	CASSQDLIAGGWEQYF	TGTGCCAGCAGCCAAGATCTTATAGCGGGAGGTTGGGAGCAGTACTTC
TRBD1	TRBV6-6	NA	TRBJ2-3	14	CASSYSSGGDTQYF	TGTGCCAGCAGTTACTCTTCAGGGGGAGATACGCAGTATTTT
TRBD2	TRBV19	NA	TRBJ2-5	16	CASSIGLAERQETQYF	TGTGCCAGTAGTATAGGGCTAGCGGAGAGACAAGAGACCCAGTACTTC
TRBD2	TRBV5-1	NA	TRBJ2-1	15	CASSAGTSGSPPTFF	TGCGCCAGCAGTGCCGGGACTAGCGGGAGCCCCCCGACGTTCTTC
NA	TRBV7-9	NA	TRBJ2-3	18	CASSPPWPPLPSTDTQYF	TGTGCCAGCAGCCCACCCTGGCCCCCCCTACCTAGCACAGATACGCAGTATTTT
NA	TRBV7-2	NA	TRBJ1-1	15	CASSLAPGMNTEAFF	TGTGCCAGCAGCTTAGCACCCGGGATGAACACTGAAGCTTTCTTT
NA	TRBV13	NA	TRBJ2-1	14	CASSVSAPNNEQFF	TGTGCCAGCAGCGTTAGTGCCCCTAACAATGAGCAGTTCTTC
NA	TRBV7-9	NA	TRBJ1-2	13	CASSLGQGGGYTF	TGTGCCAGCAGCTTAGGGCAGGGAGGTGGCTACACCTTC
NA	TRBV20-1	NA	TRBJ2-1	13	CSASGALNNEQFF	TGCAGTGCTAGTGGAGCCCTAAACAATGAGCAGTTCTTC
NA	TRBV30	NA	TRBJ2-3	14	CAWSGGGNTDTQYF	TGTGCCTGGAGTGGCGGGGGCAACACAGATACGCAGTATTTT
NA	TRBV30	NA	TRBJ1-2	12	CAWNSFNYGYTF	TGTGCCTGGAACTCCTTTAACTATGGCTACACCTTC
NA	TRBV18	NA	TRBJ2-7	11	CASSSPYEQYF	TGTGCCAGCTCATCCCCCTACGAGCAGTACTTC
NA	TRBV6-5	NA	TRBJ1-3	15	CASSYSELSGNTIYF	TGTGCCAGCAGTTACTCAGAACTCTCTGGAAACACCATATATTTT
TRBD2	TRBV9	NA	TRBJ2-7	13	CASSGRESWEQYF	TGTGCCAGCAGCGGGCGGGAGTCCTGGGAGCAGTACTTC
TRBD2	TRBV2	NA	TRBJ2-7	14	CASSVALAINEQYF	TGTGCCAGCAGCGTCGCACTAGCGATAAACGAGCAGTACTTC
TRBD1	TRBV6-5	once	TRBJ2-7	15	CASSYEGASSYEQYF	TGTGCCAGCAGTTACGAGGGGGCGAGCTCCTACGAGCAGTACTTC
TRBD1	TRBV4-1	NA	TRBJ1-2	19	CASSQLNPITQGLYYGYTF	TGCGCCAGCAGCCAACTAAACCCCATCACACAGGGGTTGTACTATGGCTACACCTTC
NA	TRBV9	NA	TRBJ1-2	13	CASSVGGGYGYTF	TGTGCCAGCAGCGTAGGAGGGGGCTATGGCTACACCTTC
TRBD2	TRBV7-3	NA	TRBJ2-1	16	CASSQTSGSPKDEQFF	TGTGCCAGCAGCCAAACTAGCGGGAGTCCTAAAGATGAGCAGTTCTTC
NA	TRBV12-3/TRBV12-4	once	TRBJ2-7	12	CASGKGTHEQYF	TGTGCCAGCGGTAAGGGGACACACGAGCAGTACTTC
NA	TRBV7-2	NA	TRBJ2-5	13	CASSLGLVRTQYF	TGTGCCAGCAGCCTTGGCTTGGTGAGGACCCAGTACTTC
NA	TRBV5-1	NA	TRBJ1-3	13	CASSLGSGNTIYF	TGCGCCAGCAGCTTGGGGTCTGGAAACACCATATATTTT
NA	TRBV30	NA	TRBJ1-1	13	CAWSVKVNTEAFF	TGTGCCTGGAGTGTAAAGGTGAACACTGAAGCTTTCTTT
NA	TRBV29-1	NA	TRBJ2-5	14	CSARPGISKETQYF	TGCAGCGCCCGACCCGGGATTTCCAAAGAGACCCAGTACTTC
NA	TRBV27	NA	TRBJ2-2	12	CASSLVAGELFF	TGTGCCAGCAGTTTAGTTGCCGGGGAGCTGTTTTTT
NA	TRBV24-1	NA	TRBJ2-3	13	CATSDPPTDTQYF	TGTGCCACCAGTGATCCCCCCACAGATACGCAGTATTTT
NA	TRBV11-1	NA	TRBJ2-1	14	CASSSSDAYNEQFF	TGTGCCAGCAGCAGTAGTGATGCCTACAATGAGCAGTTCTTC
TRBD1	TRBV4-2	NA	TRBJ1-1	15	CASSHETGQGDEAFF	TGTGCCAGCAGCCACGAGACCGGACAGGGTGATGAAGCTTTCTTT
TRBD2	TRBV6-2/TRBV6-3	NA	TRBJ2-1	15	CASSYSLAGPNEQFF	TGTGCCAGCAGTTACTCCCTAGCGGGGCCCAATGAGCAGTTCTTC
NA	TRBV27	NA	TRBJ1-1	12	CASGQVDTEAFF	TGTGCCAGCGGTCAGGTTGACACTGAAGCTTTCTTT
NA	TRBV12-3/TRBV12-4	NA	TRBJ1-4	12	CASTIGGAKLFF	TGTGCCAGCACCATTGGAGGAGCAAAACTGTTTTTT
NA	TRBV7-8	NA	TRBJ2-3	12	CASSLRTDTQYF	TGTGCCAGCAGCCTGAGGACAGATACGCAGTATTTT
TRBD2	TRBV9	NA	TRBJ2-1	16	CASSVAPSGMGNEQFF	TGTGCCAGCAGCGTAGCCCCTAGCGGGATGGGGAATGAGCAGTTCTTC
NA	TRBV3-1/TRBV3-2	few	TRBJ2-1	17	CASSRFRSSQGGNEQFF	TGTGCCAGCAGCCGTTTCCGTAGTTCCCAAGGGGGCAATGAGCAGTTCTTC
NA	TRBV27	NA	TRBJ2-5	12	CASSPRVGTQYF	TGTGCCAGCAGTCCACGAGTGGGGACCCAGTACTTC
NA	TRBV5-1	NA	TRBJ2-2	15	CASSLPGHNTGELFF	TGCGCCAGCAGCTTGCCGGGACACAACACCGGGGAGCTGTTTTTT
TRBD1	TRBV7-8	NA	TRBJ1-2	15	CASSRDEDRADGYTF	TGTGCCAGCAGCCGAGACGAGGACAGGGCGGATGGCTACACCTTC
TRBD1	TRBV6-2/TRBV6-3	NA	TRBJ2-1	16	CASSLPTTGEDNEQFF	TGTGCCAGCAGTTTACCGACGACAGGGGAGGACAATGAGCAGTTCTTC
NA	TRBV4-2	NA	TRBJ2-1	11	CASRQGYEQFF	TGTGCCAGCAGGCAAGGGTATGAGCAGTTCTTC
NA	TRBV7-9	few	TRBJ1-1	12	CASSLQVSEAFF	TGTGCCAGCAGCTTACAGGTTTCTGAAGCTTTCTTT
NA	TRBV20-1	NA	TRBJ2-1	11	CSATPRGEQFF	TGCAGTGCTACCCCGAGAGGTGAGCAGTTCTTC